The sequence of this T cell receptor beta chain was determined in a study of T cell responses to AZD1222 COVID-19 vaccine (dated by TCRdb to the early 2020s). Context from the whole study: A total of 233 trial participants underwent TCR sequencing, of whom approximately 200 had received two doses of AZD1222 and 26 had received two doses of the MenACWY control vaccine. Trial participants were enrolled by age into 18-55, 56-69 and 70-plus year subgroups, with approximately 160, 26 and 62 TCR-sequenced participants respectively.

This clone has a single count. What antigen it recognizes has not been identified. No base quality values were provided; no much bigger clone lies one nucleotide off. The CDR3 regions of human TCRbeta chains were analyzed by immunosequencing. Under the source paper's analysis protocol: TCRs in the repertoires were matched against a reference library of SARS-CoV-2-specific TCRs that had been generated with the MIRA antigen-specificity platform. Breadth was defined as the fraction of unique TCRs that were SARS-CoV-2-associated, and depth was defined as the fraction of total T cells that were SARS-CoV-2-associated. Each spike-specific TCR was assigned to its reactive spike region and to a CD4 or CD8 class using the MIRA data. Log10-transformed breadth and depth values were compared by one-way ANOVA with Sidak's multiple comparisons tests. TCRdb carries this immuneACCESS record with in-frame sequences only. Its versions omit some clonotypes, under half of them owing to an unresolved V gene in the studies checked, with the rest unexplained. V and J calls and clone size follow that table, whereas D and trimming were derived from the DNA. For this sample there are roughly 98,000 clones; about nine tenths appear just once. Together, the top ten hold about 16% of the sample.

According to the study, the label for this sample's time point signals: about 28 days (+/-7) after the second vaccine dose. Because spike-specific TCR depth and breadth did not differ between the two schedules, AZD1222 recipients who got a second dose at roughly 4 weeks were pooled with those who got a second dose at roughly 12 weeks. The vaccinee samples were drawn from two UK trials, COV001 and COV002, one of which was a single-blind randomized controlled phase 2/3 trial testing AZD1222 (ChAdOx1 nCoV-19) in healthy adults. For TCRbeta chain sequencing, PBMC samples from trial participants were taken at day 0 and at day 28 after the second dose. The investigation overall reported the following: Conclusions about previously exposed vaccinees are limited, since just 5 or 6 AZD1222 recipients were seropositive for SARS-CoV-2 at baseline. In the small 56-69-year group, the increase in depth fell short of significance, most likely because of low power. Because no samples from the day 14 peak response were available, repertoires could be characterized only after the peak T cell response. Most participants were white British and females outnumbered males, and the authors suggested that clonal diversity may have been underestimated. The whole spike protein was spanned by vaccine-associated CD4 TCRs, and dominant responses were seen in regions 160-218 and 743-854. A significant rise in spike-specific TCR breadth and depth was observed after two AZD1222 doses relative to day 0 and relative to MenACWY recipients. Epitopes outside the regions mutated in the B.1.351 and B.1.1.7 variants were reportedly recognized by nearly half of the unique spike-specific TCRs.

The sample in question was peripheral blood, obtained 28 days after the second AZD1222 dose. The sequence was collected from an adult who received the AZD1222 COVID-19 vaccine.

DNA sequence: TGCAGCGTTGAAGAGGCGCTCACGGAAGCTTTCTTT. Translated, it gives CSVEEALTEAFF. The chain uses TRBV29-1 and TRBJ1-1, with the D gene call left open. CDR1 and CDR2, looked up from the germline V gene, are SQVTM and ANQGSEA. V is shortened by 0 bases, J by 8 bases, and the region joining them spans 10 bases. Counted from cysteine to phenylalanine, this CDR3 has 12 amino acids. Only the CDR3 part of the read is kept: 36 bases, read in frame from the first base.